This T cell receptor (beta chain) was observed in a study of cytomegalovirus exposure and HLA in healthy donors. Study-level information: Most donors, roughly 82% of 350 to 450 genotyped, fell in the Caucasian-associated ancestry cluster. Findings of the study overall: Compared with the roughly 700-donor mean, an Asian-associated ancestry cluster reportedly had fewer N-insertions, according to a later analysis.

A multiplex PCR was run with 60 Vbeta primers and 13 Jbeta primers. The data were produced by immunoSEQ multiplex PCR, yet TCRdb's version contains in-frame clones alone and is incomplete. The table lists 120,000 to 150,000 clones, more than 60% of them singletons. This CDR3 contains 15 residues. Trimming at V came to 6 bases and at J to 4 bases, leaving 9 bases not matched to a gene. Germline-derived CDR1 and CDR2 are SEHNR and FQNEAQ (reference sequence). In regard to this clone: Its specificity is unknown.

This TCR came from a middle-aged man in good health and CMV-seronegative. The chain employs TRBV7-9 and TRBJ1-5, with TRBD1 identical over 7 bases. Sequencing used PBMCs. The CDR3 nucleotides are TGTGCCAGCAGTCCACTAGGGACAGAGAATCAGCCCCAGCATTTT. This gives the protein CASSPLGTENQPQHF. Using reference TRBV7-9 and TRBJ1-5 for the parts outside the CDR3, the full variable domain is DTGVSQNPRHKITKRGQNVTFRCDPISEHNRLYWYRQTLGQGPEFLTYFQNEAQLEKSRLLSDRFSAERPKGSFSTLEIQRTEQGDSAMYLCASSPLGTENQPQHFGDGTRLSIL.